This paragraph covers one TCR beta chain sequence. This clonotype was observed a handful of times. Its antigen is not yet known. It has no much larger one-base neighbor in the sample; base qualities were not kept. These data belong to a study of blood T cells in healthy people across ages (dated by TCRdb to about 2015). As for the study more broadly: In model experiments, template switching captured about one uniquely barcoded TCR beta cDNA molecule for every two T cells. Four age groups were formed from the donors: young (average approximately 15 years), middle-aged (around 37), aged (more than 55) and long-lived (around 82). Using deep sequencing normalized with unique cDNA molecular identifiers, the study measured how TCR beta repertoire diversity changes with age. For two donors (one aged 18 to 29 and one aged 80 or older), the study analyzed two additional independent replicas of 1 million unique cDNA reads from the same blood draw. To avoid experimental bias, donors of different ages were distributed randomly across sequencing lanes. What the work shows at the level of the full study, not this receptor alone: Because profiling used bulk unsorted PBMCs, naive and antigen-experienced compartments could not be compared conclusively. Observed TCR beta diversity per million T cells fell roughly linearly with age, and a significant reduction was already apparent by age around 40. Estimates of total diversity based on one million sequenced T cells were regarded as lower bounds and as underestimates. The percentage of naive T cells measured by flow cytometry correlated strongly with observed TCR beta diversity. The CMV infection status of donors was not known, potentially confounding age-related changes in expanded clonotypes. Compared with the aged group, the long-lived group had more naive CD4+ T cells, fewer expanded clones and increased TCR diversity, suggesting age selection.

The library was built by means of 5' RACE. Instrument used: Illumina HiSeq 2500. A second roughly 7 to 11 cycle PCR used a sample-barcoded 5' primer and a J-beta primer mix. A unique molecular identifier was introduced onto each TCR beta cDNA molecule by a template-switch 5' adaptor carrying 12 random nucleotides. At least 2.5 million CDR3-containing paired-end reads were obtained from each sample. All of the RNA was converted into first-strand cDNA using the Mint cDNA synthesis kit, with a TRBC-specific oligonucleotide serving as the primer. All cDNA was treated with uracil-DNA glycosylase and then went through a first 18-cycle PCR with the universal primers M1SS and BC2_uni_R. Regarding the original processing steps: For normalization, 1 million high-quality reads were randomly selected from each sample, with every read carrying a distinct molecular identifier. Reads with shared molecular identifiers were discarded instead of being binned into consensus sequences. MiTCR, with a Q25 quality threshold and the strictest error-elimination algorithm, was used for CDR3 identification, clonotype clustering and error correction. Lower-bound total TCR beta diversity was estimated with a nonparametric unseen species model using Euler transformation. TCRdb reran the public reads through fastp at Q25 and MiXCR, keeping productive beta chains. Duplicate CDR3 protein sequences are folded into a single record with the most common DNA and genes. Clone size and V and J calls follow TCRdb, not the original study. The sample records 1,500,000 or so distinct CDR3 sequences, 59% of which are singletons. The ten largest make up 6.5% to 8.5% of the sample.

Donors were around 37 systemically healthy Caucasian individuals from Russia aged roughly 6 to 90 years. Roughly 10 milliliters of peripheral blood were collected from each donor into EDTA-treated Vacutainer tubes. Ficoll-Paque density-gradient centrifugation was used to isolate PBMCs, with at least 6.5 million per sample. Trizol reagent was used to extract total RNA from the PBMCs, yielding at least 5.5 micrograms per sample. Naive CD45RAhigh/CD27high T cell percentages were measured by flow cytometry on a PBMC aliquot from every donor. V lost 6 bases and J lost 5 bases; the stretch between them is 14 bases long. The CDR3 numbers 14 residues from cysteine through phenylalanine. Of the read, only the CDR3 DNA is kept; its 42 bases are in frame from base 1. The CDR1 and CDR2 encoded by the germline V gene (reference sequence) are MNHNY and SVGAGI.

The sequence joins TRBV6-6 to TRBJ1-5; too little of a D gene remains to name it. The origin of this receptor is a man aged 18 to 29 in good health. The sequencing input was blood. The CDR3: CASSTLGLDQPQHF. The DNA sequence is TGTGCCAGCAGCACCCTCGGGTTAGATCAGCCCCAGCATTTT.